What follows are 4 T cell receptor beta chains derived from one specimen sequenced in a study of read filtering for tumor transcriptome and immune sequencing. Molecular barcoded adaptors covering alpha/delta and beta/gamma chains were used on 400 to 450 ng RNA. A single record per CDR3 protein comes from TCRdb applying MiXCR to the reads. The repertoire holds roughly 130,000 distinct CDR3 sequences, with 10% to 15% as singletons. The sample was a population of CD138-negative cells sorted from bone marrow. All receptors come from a donor at least 40 years old with multiple myeloma.

This clonotype turned up a few times. This rearrangement joins TRBV19 to TRBJ1-2; 9 bases are shared with TRBD1. J gave up 3 bases and V 6 bases, and 8 bases lay outside the gene matches. Germline CDR1 reads LNHDA; CDR2 reads SQIVND (reference sequence). CDR3 length: 15 amino acids. The CDR3 sequence: CASRLQGAGDYGYTF. Here the CDR3 DNA reads TGTGCCAGTAGGTTACAGGGGGCAGGCGACTATGGCTACACCTTC.

This clonotype was counted only a few times. A much larger clone lies a single base off, so this may be a read error. The CDR3 protein is CASSAGQGYNEQSF. CDR3 nucleotides: TGCGCCAGCAGCGCCGGACAGGGATACAATGAGCAGTCCTTC. The chain couples TRBV5-1 to TRBJ2-1; TRBD1 agrees at 8 bases. Germline loops: CDR1 SGHRS, CDR2 YFSETQ. This CDR3 is built from 14 residues.

This clonotype was counted many times. The rearrangement joins TRBV5-1 to TRBJ2-1; 7 bases match TRBD1. This CDR3 spans 17 amino acids. V was clipped by 1 base and J by 3 bases; unmatched bases: 10. Germline values: CDR1 SGHRS, CDR2 YFSETQ. The CDR3 region is CASSLTVRQGDYNEQFF. CDR3 bases: TGCGCCAGCAGCTTGACCGTACGACAGGGCGACTACAATGAGCAGTTCTTC.

This clonotype appeared many times. The chain has TRBV12-3 or TRBV12-4 and TRBJ2-3; no clear D gene. The CDR3 has 11 amino acids. V dropped 8 bases and J dropped 6 bases, with 9 bases sitting between them. This CDR3 reads CASALRDTQYF. As DNA, the CDR3 is TGTGCCAGCGCCCTTCGGGATACGCAGTATTTT.